One and the same sample provided the 19 T cell receptor beta chains below, sequenced in a study of identical twins. TCRdb analysed the 5' RACE reads with MiXCR anew, one entry per CDR3 protein. The sample lists 250,000 to 350,000 distinct CDR3 sequences, around 8.8% occurring once. These same data were also listed under a study on yellow fever vaccine responses in identical twins.

Sequencing was done on a sample of memory (CD45RO+) T cells sorted from blood. Receptors were obtained from a young woman in good health.

The gene calls are TRBV20-1 and TRBJ1-2; tentatively, D is TRBD1 (6 bases). The CDR3 sequence is 11 residues long. The V gene lost 7 bases and the J gene lost 2 bases, with 8 bases spanning the gap. Germline V gives CDR1 DFQATT, CDR2 SNEGSKA (reference sequence). The CDR3 nucleotides are TGCAGTGGAGGGGGGAACTATGGCTACACCTTC. Amino acid sequence: CSGGGNYGYTF.

The J gene is TRBJ2-5, the V gene TRBV27; 7 nucleotides align to TRBD1. This CDR3 contains 14 residues. The germline V gene encodes CDR1 MNHEY and CDR2 SMNVEV (reference sequence). V lost 6 bases, J lost 4 bases, and 8 bases stayed unmatched. CDR3: CASRSTGVGETQYF. The CDR3 nucleotides are TGTGCCAGCAGATCAACAGGGGTGGGAGAGACCCAGTACTTC.

This chain connects TRBV11-2 to TRBJ1-5, with D possibly TRBD1 on 5 matching bases. This CDR3 comprises 14 residues. V was pared by 5 bases and J by 3 bases, with 11 bases between. Germline assignment: CDR1 SGHAT and CDR2 FQNNGV. The DNA for the CDR3 is TGTGCCAGCAGCACCGGGACCCACAATCAGCCCCAGCATTTT. Residues: CASSTGTHNQPQHF.

A few counts support this clonotype. V gene TRBV10-1 combines with J gene TRBJ1-1; D is undetermined. V was cut by 3 bases and J by 1 base, with 9 bases left in between. CDR3 size: 14 residues. The V gene's germline CDR1 is WNHNN and CDR2 SYGVQD (reference sequence). Here the CDR3 DNA reads TGCGCCAGCAGTGATGGCCGGAAGAACACTGAAGCTTTCTTT. Translated: CASSDGRKNTEAFF.

This clonotype was observed many times. The V and J genes are TRBV5-6 and TRBJ2-2; D ambiguous. V was pared by 3 bases and J by 4 bases, with 7 bases between. The CDR3 extends over 13 amino acids. Germline V lookup: CDR1 SGHDT, CDR2 YYEEEE. The CDR3, as DNA: TGTGCCAGCAGCTCGAAGAGCACCGGGGAGCTGTTTTTT. Residues: CASSSKSTGELFF. The full variable domain, in which reference TRBV5-6 and TRBJ2-2 provide the parts outside the CDR3, is DAGVTQSPTHLIKTRGQQVTLRCSPKSGHDTVSWYQQALGQGPQFIFQYYEEEERQRGNFPDRFSGHQFPNYSSELNVNALLLGDSALYLCASSSKSTGELFFGEGSRLTVL.

In this sample, this clonotype turned up many times. V usage is TRBV12-3 or TRBV12-4 and J usage is TRBJ2-5; D unresolved. The CDR3 has 11 amino acids. Trimming took 3 bases from V and 5 from J, leaving 4 bases between them. The CDR3 reads CASSFKETQYF. CDR3 DNA sequence: TGTGCCAGCAGTTTTAAGGAGACCCAGTACTTC.

In this sample, this clonotype turned up a few times. This sequence joins TRBV5-1 and TRBJ2-3, with 8 bases identical to TRBD2. V lost 0 bases to trimming and J lost 4 bases; unmatched junction nucleotides: 4. CDR3 size: 15 residues. Per the germline V gene, CDR1 is SGHRS and CDR2 is YFSETQ. The CDR3: CASSLVGRGADTQYF. The CDR3 DNA sequence: TGCGCCAGCAGCTTGGTCGGGAGGGGGGCAGATACGCAGTATTTT.

V gene TRBV20-1 combines with J gene TRBJ2-3; D is ambiguous. Germline V gene data show CDR1 as DFQATT and CDR2 as SNEGSKA (reference sequence). V lost 6 bases to trimming and J lost 7 bases, with 11 bases between them. The CDR3 extends over 11 amino acids. CDR3 sequence reads: CSAQGLYTQYF. CDR3 nucleotides: TGCAGTGCACAAGGGTTGTATACGCAGTATTTT.

The gene calls are TRBV18 and TRBJ2-4, with D perhaps being TRBD1 or TRBD2 (5 bases each). Germline lookup yields CDR1 KGHSH and CDR2 LQKENI. CDR3 length: 13 amino acids. V gave up 0 bases and J gave up 15 bases, with 15 bases separating them. The CDR3 spells CASSPPGTPRPYF. The DNA of the CDR3 is TGTGCCAGCTCACCACCGGGGACCCCACGGCCGTACTTC. Full variable domain (remainder filled in from reference TRBV18 and TRBJ2-4): NAGVMQNPRHLVRRRGQEARLRCSPMKGHSHVYWYRQLPEEGLKFMVYLQKENIIDESGMPKERFSAEFPKEGPSILRIQQVVRGDSAAYFCASSPPGTPRPYFGAGTRLSVL.

This clonotype was seen a few times. J is TRBJ2-5 and V is TRBV27; no clear D gene. CDR1 and CDR2 (germline): MNHEY, SMNVEV (reference sequence). The CDR3 runs 13 residues. The V end was cut by 8 bases, the J end by 2 bases, with 12 bases between. In DNA form, the CDR3 reads TGTGCCAGCGCTAGGTCAGCACAAGAGACCCAGTACTTC. This gives the protein CASARSAQETQYF.

This clonotype was recorded many times. The chain combines TRBV2 with TRBJ1-1; TRBD1 matches 9 bases. V dropped 2 bases and J dropped 6; count of bases not matched to a gene: 7. The germline gives CDR1 SNHLY, CDR2 FYNNEI. This CDR3 spans 15 amino acids. The CDR3 DNA sequence: TGTGCCAGCAGTGAACGTGCGGACAGGGGAGCTGAAGCTTTCTTT. Translating gives CASSERADRGAEAFF.

There are many counts of this clonotype. The chain carries TRBV29-1 and TRBJ2-3; 7 bases match TRBD1. This CDR3 comprises 15 residues. The V gene end was trimmed by 4 bases and the J gene end by 2 bases; junction bases not matched to a gene: 9. Germline assignment: CDR1 SQVTM and CDR2 ANQGSEA. The CDR3 loop reads CSVALGTAATDTQYF. The DNA for the CDR3 is TGCAGCGTTGCCCTTGGGACAGCGGCCACAGATACGCAGTATTTT.

This clonotype was recorded a few times. This chain links TRBV6-2 or TRBV6-3 with TRBJ2-2, with D possibly matching TRBD2 (6 bases). The V end lost 8 bases, the J end lost 0 bases, and 19 bases lay between the germline ends. The CDR3 is 17 amino acids. Germline V lookup: CDR1 MNHEY, CDR2 SVGEGT. CDR3 DNA: TGTGCCAGCGTTCCCCGGCAGGGAGGCGCGAACACCGGGGAGCTGTTTTTT. It codes for CASVPRQGGANTGELFF.

About this clonotype: A much larger clone differs from this one at a single base, so this may be a read error. The rearrangement links TRBV12-3 or TRBV12-4 to TRBJ2-1; 7 nucleotides match TRBD1. This CDR3 is 12 amino acids long. The DNA for the CDR3 is TGTGCCATCAGTTTACAGGGGACTGAGCAGTTCTTC. Amino acid sequence: CAISLQGTEQFF.

This clonotype was recorded many times. The chain joins TRBV2 to TRBJ2-2, with TRBD2 matching 12 bases. The germline V gene has CDR1 SNHLY and CDR2 FYNNEI. J gave up 7 bases and V 7 bases, and 13 bases lay outside the gene matches. The CDR3 runs 17 residues. The CDR3 sequence is CASTSASGRAFLGELFF. The CDR3 DNA reads as TGTGCCAGCACGTCGGCTAGCGGGAGGGCCTTCCTCGGGGAGCTGTTTTTT.

As DNA, the CDR3 is TGTGCCAGCAGCTTAGACAGGGAGGCGCCCCAGTACTTC. As protein: CASSLDREAPQYF. This rearrangement joins TRBV7-2 to TRBJ2-5; possibly TRBD1 or TRBD2 for D (6 bases each). This CDR3 spans 13 amino acids. Germline V gene sequence: CDR1 SGHTA, CDR2 FQGNSA. V lost 1 base and J 9 bases, leaving 12 bases between the germline ends.

This clonotype was observed at least ten times. This chain uses TRBV5-4 with TRBJ2-7, with a weak D call TRBD2 (5 bases). Looked up from germline, CDR1 is SGHNT and CDR2 is YYREEE (reference sequence). This CDR3 has 17 amino acids. Between the trimmed V and J ends, which lost 1 base and 4 bases, there was a span of 21 bases. CDR3: CASSLLGRSGESYEQYV. The CDR3 bases are TGTGCCAGCAGCTTGTTAGGTCGGTCCGGGGAAAGTTACGAGCAGTACGTC.

This chain connects TRBV18 to TRBJ2-7; 8 nucleotides match TRBD1. The germline V gene has CDR1 KGHSH and CDR2 LQKENI. The CDR3 contains 15 residues. J was trimmed by 4 bases and V by 1 base; bases with no gene match: 6. The DNA for the CDR3 is TGTGCCAGCTCACCACAGACAGGGGAAGGGTACGAGCAGTACGTC. Translation: CASSPQTGEGYEQYV.

This clonotype has ten or more counts. The gene calls are TRBV6-1 and TRBJ1-6; D ambiguous. V was cut by 6 bases and J by 6 bases, with 9 bases left in between. CDR1 MNHNS and CDR2 SASEGT come from the germline V gene. The CDR3 is 13 residues long. The CDR3 nucleotides read TGTGCCAGCAGGCCCGACATTAATTCACCCCTCCACTTT. This codes for CASRPDINSPLHF.